The T cell receptor beta chain described here comes from a study of T-cell reconstitution after alpha-beta-depleted transplantation in children. Whole-study findings and limits: By one year post-transplant, T-cell counts and diversity largely arose from T cells that were newly produced. Two months or so post-transplant, alpha-beta T cells reportedly derived from several hundred expanded graft clones.

After removal of 2 bases from V and 6 bases from J, the junction contained 12 bases not matched to a gene. This CDR3 is 19 amino acids long. Germline CDR1 reads MDHEN; CDR2 reads SYDVKM. This clonotype was observed many times. The target antigen is unknown. Researchers prepared the TCRbeta library using unique molecular identifiers, the study reports. TCRdb reprocessed the PCR reads with MiXCR, giving one entry per CDR3 protein. The sample records 200,000 or so distinct CDR3 sequences, around 7.7% being singletons. The chain joins TRBV28 to TRBJ2-1; 14 bases map to TRBD2. This sample comprised PBMCs, mostly from graft donor cells, obtained 360 days after TCRalphabeta/CD19-depleted stem cell transplant. This clonotype was obtained from a male patient aged 2-9 years who had a stem cell transplant for acute myeloid leukemia, so the T cells may come from the graft donor. This chain's CDR3 is CASSLPGLAGGSSSNEQFF. In DNA, the CDR3 is TGTGCCAGCAGTTTACCCGGACTAGCGGGAGGCTCCTCTAGCAATGAGCAGTTCTTC.